The rows below give T cell receptor beta chains drawn from one sample of a study of T cells in localized non-small cell lung cancer. Repertoires were generated with immunoSEQ multiplex PCR, while TCRdb's copy carries only in-frame clones and drops some. This table holds 75,000 to 80,000 clones, about 88% found once. The sequenced sample was peripheral blood, obtained before any cancer treatment. The receptor source for this set is a woman between 35 and 75 years old with stage I squamous cell lung carcinoma. CDR3s include the opening cysteine and the closing phenylalanine or tryptophan. Each record gives: V gene, clone size, D gene, J gene, CDR3 DNA, CDR3 protein. D genes are given only for firm matches. Clone sizes are given selectively: once, few, many, or a class where the clone is expanded.

V gene: TRBV15; clone size: .; D gene: TRBD1; J gene: TRBJ1-2; CDR3 DNA: TGTGCCACCAGCAGTCGGACAGGGCAAGGCTACACCTTC; CDR3 protein: CATSSRTGQGYTF
V gene: TRBV19; clone size: few; D gene: TRBD1; J gene: TRBJ2-2; CDR3 DNA: TGTGCCAGTAGTCTCGTACCGGGACAGGGATTTACCGGGGAGCTGTTTTTT; CDR3 protein: CASSLVPGQGFTGELFF
V gene: TRBV5-1; clone size: .; D gene: TRBD1; J gene: TRBJ1-1; CDR3 DNA: TGCGCCAGCAGCTTGAAGGGACAGGGGGCATCTGAAGCTTTCTTT; CDR3 protein: CASSLKGQGASEAFF
V gene: TRBV10-2; clone size: .; D gene: .; J gene: TRBJ2-7; CDR3 DNA: TGCGCCAGCAGTGAAGGGGGGCCCTCCTACGAGCAGTACTTC; CDR3 protein: CASSEGGPSYEQYF
V gene: TRBV11-3; clone size: .; D gene: .; J gene: TRBJ1-3; CDR3 DNA: TGTGCCAGCAGCCCCGGACATACTGGAAACACCATATATTTT; CDR3 protein: CASSPGHTGNTIYF
V gene: TRBV5-1; clone size: .; D gene: .; J gene: TRBJ2-5; CDR3 DNA: TGCGCCAGCAGCTTGACTGGGCAGGGTGATGAGACCCAGTACTTC; CDR3 protein: CASSLTGQGDETQYF
V gene: TRBV7-9; clone size: .; D gene: .; J gene: TRBJ1-5; CDR3 DNA: TGTGCCAGCAGCTTTGGATATAGCAATCAGCCCCAGCATTTT; CDR3 protein: CASSFGYSNQPQHF
V gene: TRBV5-1; clone size: few; D gene: .; J gene: TRBJ2-7; CDR3 DNA: TGCGCCAGCAGCTTGGCTCGACTAGGAGAGCAGTACTTC; CDR3 protein: CASSLARLGEQYF
V gene: TRBV30; clone size: .; D gene: .; J gene: TRBJ1-6; CDR3 DNA: TGTGCCTGGAGAGGGATGGGGAATTCACCCCTCCACTTT; CDR3 protein: CAWRGMGNSPLHF
V gene: TRBV10-3; clone size: .; D gene: .; J gene: TRBJ2-6; CDR3 DNA: TGTGCCAGCAGTGGGTCTGGGGCCAACGTCCTGACTTTC; CDR3 protein: CASSGSGANVLTF
V gene: TRBV4-1; clone size: .; D gene: TRBD2; J gene: TRBJ2-3; CDR3 DNA: TGCGCCAGCAGCCAAATGGGTAGCGGGGACCCCAGAGATACGCAGTATTTT; CDR3 protein: CASSQMGSGDPRDTQYF
V gene: TRBV5-1; clone size: .; D gene: .; J gene: TRBJ1-4; CDR3 DNA: TGCGCCAGCAGGAGGGAAGCGCGACTTACTAATGAAAAACTGTTTTTT; CDR3 protein: CASRREARLTNEKLFF
V gene: TRBV10-3; clone size: .; D gene: TRBD2; J gene: TRBJ2-7; CDR3 DNA: TGTGCCATTGCAGGGACTAGCGGGGGTAGCGAGCAGTACTTC; CDR3 protein: CAIAGTSGGSEQYF
V gene: TRBV30; clone size: .; D gene: TRBD1; J gene: TRBJ2-7; CDR3 DNA: TGTGCCTGGAGCAAACAGGGGTGGGACGAGCAGTACTTC; CDR3 protein: CAWSKQGWDEQYF
V gene: TRBV29-1; clone size: .; D gene: TRBD1; J gene: TRBJ2-5; CDR3 DNA: TGCAGCGTGAGCGCGATGGGACAGCGAGAGACCCAGTACTTC; CDR3 protein: CSVSAMGQRETQYF
V gene: TRBV5-1; clone size: .; D gene: .; J gene: TRBJ1-1; CDR3 DNA: TGCGCCAGCAGCTTGGCACCGGGAAGAAACACTGAAGCTTTCTTT; CDR3 protein: CASSLAPGRNTEAFF
V gene: TRBV7-2; clone size: .; D gene: .; J gene: TRBJ2-3; CDR3 DNA: TGTGCCAGCTTGACCGAACCTTCCACAGATACGCAGTATTTT; CDR3 protein: CASLTEPSTDTQYF
V gene: TRBV27; clone size: .; D gene: .; J gene: TRBJ1-5; CDR3 DNA: TGTGCCAGCAGTTTAGGCAGATACAATCAGCCCCAGCATTTT; CDR3 protein: CASSLGRYNQPQHF
V gene: TRBV6-5; clone size: once; D gene: .; J gene: TRBJ2-3; CDR3 DNA: TGTGCCAGCAGTTACTCGGGAAGCGGCACAGATACGCAGTATTTT; CDR3 protein: CASSYSGSGTDTQYF
V gene: TRBV5-1; clone size: .; D gene: .; J gene: TRBJ1-6; CDR3 DNA: TGCGCCAGCAGCTTGGGAGGTAGCGAAAATTCACCCCTCCACTTT; CDR3 protein: CASSLGGSENSPLHF
V gene: TRBV5-1; clone size: .; D gene: TRBD1; J gene: TRBJ1-2; CDR3 DNA: TGCGCCAGCAGCTTGGTAAAGGGACAGGGAGAAGGCTACACCTTC; CDR3 protein: CASSLVKGQGEGYTF
V gene: TRBV6-6; clone size: .; D gene: TRBD1; J gene: TRBJ1-2; CDR3 DNA: TGTGCCAGCATCTTAGGGACAGGGGAAGGGGGCTACACCTTC; CDR3 protein: CASILGTGEGGYTF
V gene: TRBV6-6; clone size: .; D gene: TRBD1; J gene: TRBJ1-2; CDR3 DNA: TGTGCCAGCAGTTCCCGGGACAGCCCTAACTATGGCTACACCTTC; CDR3 protein: CASSSRDSPNYGYTF
V gene: TRBV9; clone size: .; D gene: .; J gene: TRBJ2-1; CDR3 DNA: TGTGCCAGCAGCGTAGGCGGCGGGGGCCTCAATGAGCAGTTCTTC; CDR3 protein: CASSVGGGGLNEQFF
V gene: TRBV4-1; clone size: .; D gene: .; J gene: TRBJ1-6; CDR3 DNA: TGCGCCAGCAGCGGGCCGAGGGAGAATTCACCCCTCCACTTT; CDR3 protein: CASSGPRENSPLHF
V gene: TRBV6-5; clone size: once; D gene: TRBD1; J gene: TRBJ2-4; CDR3 DNA: TGTGCCAGCACCGAGACAGGGGCCCAAAACATTCAGTACTTC; CDR3 protein: CASTETGAQNIQYF
V gene: TRBV2; clone size: .; D gene: .; J gene: TRBJ1-6; CDR3 DNA: TGTGCCAGCAGTCCCGACGGGGTGGTCAATTCACCCCTCCACTTT; CDR3 protein: CASSPDGVVNSPLHF
V gene: TRBV9; clone size: .; D gene: TRBD1; J gene: TRBJ1-4; CDR3 DNA: TGTGCCAGCAGCCCCCGACAGGGCGAGGAAAAACTGTTTTTT; CDR3 protein: CASSPRQGEEKLFF
V gene: TRBV28; clone size: .; D gene: .; J gene: TRBJ2-6; CDR3 DNA: TGTGCCAGCAGGAAATCGGGGGCCAACGTCCTGACTTTC; CDR3 protein: CASRKSGANVLTF
V gene: TRBV4-1; clone size: .; D gene: .; J gene: TRBJ2-5; CDR3 DNA: TGCGCCAGCAGCCAAGATCCCCCTAGACCGCAAGAGACCCAGTACTTC; CDR3 protein: CASSQDPPRPQETQYF
V gene: TRBV6-5; clone size: .; D gene: .; J gene: TRBJ2-7; CDR3 DNA: TGTGCCAGCAGTACAATTGGGGAGCAGTACTTC; CDR3 protein: CASSTIGEQYF
V gene: TRBV5-1; clone size: many; D gene: .; J gene: TRBJ1-2; CDR3 DNA: TGCGCCAGCAGCCCTGATGAGGGGGAGACGGATGGCTACACCTTC; CDR3 protein: CASSPDEGETDGYTF
V gene: TRBV4-2; clone size: .; D gene: TRBD1; J gene: TRBJ1-2; CDR3 DNA: TGTGCCAGCAGCCAAGACCCAGGGGGAGGAAATGGCTACACCTTC; CDR3 protein: CASSQDPGGGNGYTF
V gene: TRBV27; clone size: .; D gene: .; J gene: TRBJ2-7; CDR3 DNA: TGTGCCAGCAGTGCAGCTGCACCTATGGGGGGACGCTACGAGCAGTACTTC; CDR3 protein: CASSAAAPMGGRYEQYF
V gene: TRBV5-6; clone size: .; D gene: .; J gene: TRBJ1-2; CDR3 DNA: TGTGCCAGCAGCTTGAACGGGATAAACTATGGCTACACCTTC; CDR3 protein: CASSLNGINYGYTF
V gene: TRBV6-6; clone size: .; D gene: .; J gene: TRBJ1-5; CDR3 DNA: TGTGCCAGCATCTCAGGATTGCGCGATCAGCCCCAGCATTTT; CDR3 protein: CASISGLRDQPQHF
V gene: TRBV9; clone size: .; D gene: TRBD1; J gene: TRBJ2-3; CDR3 DNA: TGTGCCAGCAGCCCCGGACAGGGCACAGATACGCAGTATTTT; CDR3 protein: CASSPGQGTDTQYF
V gene: TRBV5-8; clone size: .; D gene: .; J gene: TRBJ2-2; CDR3 DNA: TGTGCCAGCAGCTTGGCCTGGGGCCGACGCACCGGGGAGCTGTTTTTT; CDR3 protein: CASSLAWGRRTGELFF
V gene: TRBV29-1; clone size: .; D gene: TRBD1; J gene: TRBJ1-1; CDR3 DNA: TGCAGCGCCCTCAAACCGACAGGGGGCACTGAAGCTTTCTTT; CDR3 protein: CSALKPTGGTEAFF
V gene: TRBV19; clone size: .; D gene: .; J gene: TRBJ1-2; CDR3 DNA: TGTGCCAGTCGGCTGTTACAGCCTAACTATGGCTACACCTTC; CDR3 protein: CASRLLQPNYGYTF
V gene: TRBV11-1; clone size: .; D gene: .; J gene: TRBJ2-3; CDR3 DNA: TGTGCCAGCAGCTTAGCGACGGGGACAGATACGCAGTATTTT; CDR3 protein: CASSLATGTDTQYF
V gene: TRBV9; clone size: .; D gene: TRBD1; J gene: TRBJ2-5; CDR3 DNA: TGTGCCAGCAGCGTAGGGGGACAGTTTCAAGAGACCCAGTACTTC; CDR3 protein: CASSVGGQFQETQYF
V gene: TRBV5-6; clone size: .; D gene: TRBD1; J gene: TRBJ1-3; CDR3 DNA: TGTGCCAGCAGCTCACGACAGGGGGGTGAAAACACCATATATTTT; CDR3 protein: CASSSRQGGENTIYF
V gene: TRBV25-1; clone size: .; D gene: TRBD1; J gene: TRBJ2-7; CDR3 DNA: TGTGCCAGCAGTGGCGGAGGGGACAGGTGGCACGAGCAGTACTTC; CDR3 protein: CASSGGGDRWHEQYF
V gene: TRBV27; clone size: .; D gene: TRBD1; J gene: TRBJ1-2; CDR3 DNA: TGTGCCAGCAGTTTATCGAGCAGGGGGCTCTATGGCTACACCTTC; CDR3 protein: CASSLSSRGLYGYTF
V gene: TRBV2; clone size: .; D gene: .; J gene: TRBJ2-5; CDR3 DNA: TGTGCCAGCAGACGACGAAATGGGGGGCGGGAAGAGACCCAGTACTTC; CDR3 protein: CASRRRNGGREETQYF
V gene: TRBV19; clone size: .; D gene: .; J gene: TRBJ1-5; CDR3 DNA: TGTGCCAGTAGTATAGGCAGAAATCAGCCCCAGCATTTT; CDR3 protein: CASSIGRNQPQHF
V gene: TRBV5-4; clone size: .; D gene: .; J gene: TRBJ2-3; CDR3 DNA: TGTGCCAGCAGCTTAAGGGAATCTAGCACAGATACGCAGTATTTT; CDR3 protein: CASSLRESSTDTQYF
V gene: TRBV6-1; clone size: .; D gene: .; J gene: TRBJ2-7; CDR3 DNA: TGTGCCAGCAGTGCCAGGGGCACGTCCTACGAGCAGTACTTC; CDR3 protein: CASSARGTSYEQYF
V gene: TRBV7-2; clone size: .; D gene: TRBD1; J gene: TRBJ2-5; CDR3 DNA: TGTGCCAGCAGCTTAGGGCCAGGGGGCCAAGAGACCCAGTACTTC; CDR3 protein: CASSLGPGGQETQYF
V gene: TRBV5-1; clone size: once; D gene: .; J gene: TRBJ2-1; CDR3 DNA: TGCGCCAGCAGGCCCGGGATCCAGTACAATGAGCAGTTCTTC; CDR3 protein: CASRPGIQYNEQFF
V gene: TRBV9; clone size: .; D gene: .; J gene: TRBJ1-4; CDR3 DNA: TGTGCCAGCAGCGCCCACCCAGGGACGTCCGGAAATGAAAAACTGTTTTTT; CDR3 protein: CASSAHPGTSGNEKLFF
V gene: TRBV5-4; clone size: .; D gene: .; J gene: TRBJ1-3; CDR3 DNA: TGTGCCAGTACGGAAGGGGCTGGAAACACCATATATTTT; CDR3 protein: CASTEGAGNTIYF
V gene: TRBV5-1; clone size: .; D gene: .; J gene: TRBJ1-2; CDR3 DNA: TGCGCCAGCAGCTTCGGCGCAGGGCGCGCAGAGGGCTACACCTTC; CDR3 protein: CASSFGAGRAEGYTF
V gene: TRBV6-1; clone size: .; D gene: .; J gene: TRBJ1-3; CDR3 DNA: TGTGCCAGCGGGACGGATGGAAACACCATATATTTT; CDR3 protein: CASGTDGNTIYF
V gene: TRBV2; clone size: once; D gene: .; J gene: TRBJ2-5; CDR3 DNA: TGTGCCAGCAGGGAGGACAGATCGGAGACCCAGTACTTC; CDR3 protein: CASREDRSETQYF
V gene: TRBV5-1; clone size: .; D gene: .; J gene: TRBJ2-5; CDR3 DNA: TGCGCCAGCAACGGGGCCGACAAAGAGACCCAGTACTTC; CDR3 protein: CASNGADKETQYF